This TCR beta chain originates from a study of T-cell memory formation after mild COVID-19. The wider study: TCR clusters largely stayed donor specific. Study-wide results and limits: Cross-reactive memory appears to have joined, as suggested by some responding clones showing up in pre-infection memory.

This clonotype has just a few counts. What it binds is not known. TCR alpha and TCR beta cDNA libraries carrying sample barcodes and UMIs were produced by 5'RACE using constant-segment primers. TCRdb reprocessed the 5' RACE reads via MiXCR and lists one record per CDR3 protein. The sample has 44,000 or so distinct CDR3 sequences; 7.5% to 10% are singletons. Trimming left V 5 bases short and J 2 bases short, with 18 bases between. Germline CDR1 SGHTA, CDR2 FQGNSA. The CDR3 consists of 16 residues. The clonotype was recovered from an adult woman who had mild COVID-19 (a few samples of this study predate the infection). Cell type and time point are not known. Specimen: PBMCs or a T cell subset sorted from them (not recorded which). This chain uses TRBV7-2 with TRBJ2-5; no clear D gene. This CDR3 reads CASSAGGWGRQETQYF. CDR3 bases: TGTGCCAGCAGCGCCGGCGGATGGGGAAGGCAAGAGACCCAGTACTTC. Full variable domain (remainder filled in from reference TRBV7-2 and TRBJ2-5): GAGVSQSPSNKVTEKGKDVELRCDPISGHTALYWYRQSLGQGLEFLIYFQGNSAPDKSGLPSDRFSAERTGGSVSTLTIQRTQQEDSAVYLCASSAGGWGRQETQYFGPGTRLLVL.